The rows below give T cell receptor beta chains drawn from one sample of a study of response to subunit inactivated influenza vaccine. TCRdb reprocessed the RT-PCR reads via MiXCR and lists one record per CDR3 protein. This table has about 540,000 distinct CDR3 sequences, approximately 20% appearing once. These same data were also listed under a study on T cells expressing NK-cell markers.

The input for sequencing was CD4+ T cells sorted from PBMCs, taken approximately 13 days after vaccination. These TCRs come from a man aged 45 to 65 who received an inactivated influenza vaccine. CDR3s include the opening cysteine and the closing phenylalanine or tryptophan. The order of the fields is D gene, clone size, J gene, V gene, CDR3 protein, CDR3 DNA. A D gene is named only where the DNA matches it firmly. The size field is filled for only some rows; it gives once, few, many or a size class.

d_call: NA
clone_size: NA
j_call: TRBJ2-5
v_call: TRBV20-1
cdr3_aa: CSAVRTVQETQYF
cdr3_nt: TGCAGTGCTGTGAGGACGGTACAAGAGACCCAGTACTTC

d_call: TRBD1
clone_size: NA
j_call: TRBJ2-3
v_call: TRBV5-1
cdr3_aa: CASSQTGFQADTQYF
cdr3_nt: TGCGCCAGCAGCCAGACAGGGTTCCAAGCAGATACGCAGTATTTT

d_call: NA
clone_size: few
j_call: TRBJ2-1
v_call: TRBV12-3/TRBV12-4
cdr3_aa: CASSLVQRNNEQFF
cdr3_nt: TGTGCCAGCAGTTTAGTACAGCGAAACAATGAGCAGTTCTTC

d_call: NA
clone_size: few
j_call: TRBJ2-5
v_call: TRBV7-2
cdr3_aa: CASSYTETQYF
cdr3_nt: TGTGCCAGCAGCTACACAGAGACCCAGTACTTC

d_call: TRBD2
clone_size: few
j_call: TRBJ2-5
v_call: TRBV20-1
cdr3_aa: CSARFGRVETQYF
cdr3_nt: TGCAGTGCTAGATTCGGGAGGGTCGAGACCCAGTACTTC

d_call: NA
clone_size: many
j_call: TRBJ2-3
v_call: TRBV29-1
cdr3_aa: CSVRDLRTDTQYF
cdr3_nt: TGCAGCGTACGGGACCTTCGCACAGATACGCAGTATTTT

d_call: TRBD2
clone_size: few
j_call: TRBJ2-1
v_call: TRBV3-1
cdr3_aa: CASSRREGLDEQFF
cdr3_nt: TGTGCCAGCAGCCGGCGGGAGGGCCTCGATGAGCAGTTCTTC

d_call: TRBD2
clone_size: NA
j_call: TRBJ2-2
v_call: TRBV3-1
cdr3_aa: CASSRTSAYTGELFF
cdr3_nt: TGTGCCAGCAGCAGGACTAGCGCTTACACCGGGGAGCTGTTTTTT

d_call: NA
clone_size: few
j_call: TRBJ2-5
v_call: TRBV5-1
cdr3_aa: CASSWLGRYQETQYF
cdr3_nt: TGCGCCAGCAGCTGGCTTGGACGGTACCAAGAGACCCAGTACTTC

d_call: TRBD1
clone_size: NA
j_call: TRBJ2-7
v_call: TRBV3-1
cdr3_aa: CASSQEARTGSYEQYF
cdr3_nt: TGTGCCAGCAGCCAAGAGGCTAGGACAGGCTCCTACGAGCAGTACTTC

d_call: NA
clone_size: few
j_call: TRBJ2-5
v_call: TRBV25-1
cdr3_aa: CASSGREGGGGQETQYF
cdr3_nt: TGTGCCAGCAGTGGACGGGAAGGGGGAGGGGGGCAAGAGACCCAGTACTTC

d_call: NA
clone_size: NA
j_call: TRBJ2-7
v_call: TRBV10-3
cdr3_aa: CAIGDVPYEQYF
cdr3_nt: TGTGCCATCGGGGACGTGCCCTACGAGCAGTACTTC

d_call: NA
clone_size: NA
j_call: TRBJ2-5
v_call: TRBV2
cdr3_aa: CASRGDGETQYF
cdr3_nt: TGTGCCAGCAGAGGGGACGGGGAGACCCAGTACTTC

d_call: NA
clone_size: NA
j_call: TRBJ2-2
v_call: TRBV5-1
cdr3_aa: CASSLAGAENTGELFF
cdr3_nt: TGCGCCAGCAGCTTGGCCGGTGCAGAGAACACCGGGGAGCTGTTTTTT

d_call: NA
clone_size: few
j_call: TRBJ1-4
v_call: TRBV29-1
cdr3_aa: CSVVGGQGNEKLFF
cdr3_nt: TGCAGCGTTGTGGGTGGGCAGGGAAATGAAAAACTGTTTTTT

d_call: NA
clone_size: NA
j_call: TRBJ2-5
v_call: TRBV4-1
cdr3_aa: CASSQVGREETQYF
cdr3_nt: TGCGCCAGCAGCCAAGTAGGGCGGGAAGAGACCCAGTACTTC

d_call: TRBD2
clone_size: few
j_call: TRBJ2-1
v_call: TRBV11-2
cdr3_aa: CASSPRGLAEHPSSYNEQFF
cdr3_nt: TGTGCCAGCAGCCCAAGGGGACTAGCGGAACACCCGAGCTCCTACAATGAGCAGTTCTTC

d_call: TRBD1
clone_size: few
j_call: TRBJ1-2
v_call: TRBV5-1
cdr3_aa: CASSLTGTVEGYTF
cdr3_nt: TGCGCCAGCAGCTTGACCGGGACAGTCGAAGGCTACACCTTC

d_call: TRBD2
clone_size: few
j_call: TRBJ2-5
v_call: TRBV28
cdr3_aa: CASRGEGETQYF
cdr3_nt: TGTGCCAGCAGGGGGGAGGGCGAAACCCAGTACTTC

d_call: NA
clone_size: few
j_call: TRBJ1-1
v_call: TRBV20-1
cdr3_aa: CSARDGGALLTEAFF
cdr3_nt: TGCAGTGCTAGAGATGGGGGGGCGCTTCTCACTGAAGCTTTCTTT

d_call: NA
clone_size: NA
j_call: TRBJ1-6
v_call: TRBV12-3/TRBV12-4
cdr3_aa: CASSSRSSPLHF
cdr3_nt: TGTGCCAGCAGTTCGCGTAGTTCACCCCTCCACTTT

d_call: NA
clone_size: NA
j_call: TRBJ2-7
v_call: TRBV20-1
cdr3_aa: CSAGPAGLLYYEQYF
cdr3_nt: TGCAGTGCTGGACCGGCCGGACTCCTTTACTACGAGCAGTACTTC

d_call: NA
clone_size: NA
j_call: TRBJ1-4
v_call: TRBV5-1
cdr3_aa: CASSLAQATNEKLFF
cdr3_nt: TGCGCCAGCAGCTTGGCTCAGGCTACTAATGAAAAACTGTTTTTT